The clone carrying this TCR beta chain was seen a few times. This specimen belongs to a study of blood T cell repertoires in COVID-19. Whole-study context: COVID-19 samples collected from the United States, Italy and Spain covered acute and convalescent phases.

V shed 4 bases and J shed 4 bases, with 14 bases lying between them. Germline V lookup: CDR1 SGHNT, CDR2 YYREEE (reference sequence). CDR3 length: 14 residues. Authors' methods: Scientists estimated how many nucleated cells there were by amplifying reference gene primers. Sequencing was performed with immunoSEQ multiplex PCR; in TCRdb, only in-frame clones are kept and a portion is missing. From that table come the V and J calls and clone size; the DNA was used to work out D and trimming. The sample lists about 300,000 clones, about 87% seen once, with 1.5% in the top ten. This rearrangement joins TRBV5-4 to TRBJ1-1; maybe TRBD1 (5 bases). The sequenced material came from peripheral blood. This receptor was taken from a woman in her 40s who had recovered from COVID-19. The DNA of the CDR3 is TGTGCCAGCAGCCCAACGGGGGGTAGCACTGAAGCTTTCTTT. Amino acids: CASSPTGGSTEAFF.